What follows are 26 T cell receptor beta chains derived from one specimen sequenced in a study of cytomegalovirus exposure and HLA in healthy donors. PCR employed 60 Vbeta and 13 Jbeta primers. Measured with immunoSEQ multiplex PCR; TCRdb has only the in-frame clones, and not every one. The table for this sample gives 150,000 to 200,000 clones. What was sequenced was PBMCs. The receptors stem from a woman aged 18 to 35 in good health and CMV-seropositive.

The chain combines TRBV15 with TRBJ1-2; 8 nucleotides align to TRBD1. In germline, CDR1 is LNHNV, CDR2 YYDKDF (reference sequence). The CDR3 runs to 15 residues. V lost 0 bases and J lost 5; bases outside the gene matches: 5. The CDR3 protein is CATSRDSRTGYGYTF. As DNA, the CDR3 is TGTGCCACCAGCAGAGATTCTCGGACAGGGTATGGCTACACCTTC.

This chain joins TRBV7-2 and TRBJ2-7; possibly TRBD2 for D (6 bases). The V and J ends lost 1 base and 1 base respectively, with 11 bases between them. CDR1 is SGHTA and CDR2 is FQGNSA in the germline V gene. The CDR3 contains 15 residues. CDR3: CASSLGSGLSYEQYF. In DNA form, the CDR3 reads TGTGCCAGCAGCTTAGGGAGCGGGTTATCCTACGAGCAGTACTTC.

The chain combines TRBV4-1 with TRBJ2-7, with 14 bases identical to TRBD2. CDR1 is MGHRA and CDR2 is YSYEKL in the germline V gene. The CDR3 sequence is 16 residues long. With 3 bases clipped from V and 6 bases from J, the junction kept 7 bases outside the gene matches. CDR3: CASSHAPGLAGAEQYF. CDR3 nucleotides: TGCGCCAGCAGCCACGCTCCGGGACTAGCGGGGGCCGAGCAGTACTTC.

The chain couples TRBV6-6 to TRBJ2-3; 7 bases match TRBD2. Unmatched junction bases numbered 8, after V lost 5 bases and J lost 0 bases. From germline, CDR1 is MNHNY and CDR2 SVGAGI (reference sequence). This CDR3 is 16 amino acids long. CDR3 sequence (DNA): TGTGCCAGCAGTACGGTAATGGGGGGGAGCACAGATACGCAGTATTTT. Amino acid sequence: CASSTVMGGSTDTQYF.

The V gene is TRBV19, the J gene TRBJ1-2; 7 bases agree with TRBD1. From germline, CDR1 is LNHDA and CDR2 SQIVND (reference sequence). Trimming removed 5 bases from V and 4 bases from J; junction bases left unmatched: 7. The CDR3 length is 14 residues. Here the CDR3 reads CASSLRQGPYGYTF. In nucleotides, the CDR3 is TGTGCCAGTAGTCTACGACAGGGTCCCTATGGCTACACCTTC.

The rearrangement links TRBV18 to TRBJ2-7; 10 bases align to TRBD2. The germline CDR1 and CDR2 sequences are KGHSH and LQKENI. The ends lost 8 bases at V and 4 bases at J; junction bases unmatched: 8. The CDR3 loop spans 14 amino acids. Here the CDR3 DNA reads TGTGCCAGCCAGATCCTAGCGGGAGAATACGAGCAGTACTTC. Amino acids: CASQILAGEYEQYF.

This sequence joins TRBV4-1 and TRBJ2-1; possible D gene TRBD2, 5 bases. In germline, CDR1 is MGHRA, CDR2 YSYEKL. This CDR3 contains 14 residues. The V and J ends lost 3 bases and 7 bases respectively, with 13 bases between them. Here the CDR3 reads CASSHEPVANEQFF. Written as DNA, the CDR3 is TGCGCCAGCAGCCATGAGCCCGTAGCGAATGAGCAGTTCTTC.

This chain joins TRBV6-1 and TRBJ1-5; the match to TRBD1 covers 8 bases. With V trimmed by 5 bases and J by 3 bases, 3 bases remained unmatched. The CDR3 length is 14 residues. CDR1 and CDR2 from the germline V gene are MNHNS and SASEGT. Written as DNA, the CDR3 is TGTGCCAGCAGTTCGACAGGGGACAATCAGCCCCAGCATTTT. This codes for CASSSTGDNQPQHF.

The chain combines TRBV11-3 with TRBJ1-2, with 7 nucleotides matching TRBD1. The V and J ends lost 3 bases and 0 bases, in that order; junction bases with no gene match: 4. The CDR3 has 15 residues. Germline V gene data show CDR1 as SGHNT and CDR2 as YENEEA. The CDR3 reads CASSLRGGSNYGYTF. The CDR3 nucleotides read TGTGCCAGCAGCTTGAGAGGGGGCTCTAACTATGGCTACACCTTC.

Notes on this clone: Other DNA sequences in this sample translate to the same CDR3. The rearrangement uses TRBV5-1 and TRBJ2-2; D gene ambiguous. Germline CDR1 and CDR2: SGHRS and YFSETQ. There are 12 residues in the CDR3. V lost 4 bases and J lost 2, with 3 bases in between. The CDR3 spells CASSLNTGELFF. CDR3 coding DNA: TGCGCCAGCAGCCTAAACACCGGGGAGCTGTTTTTT.

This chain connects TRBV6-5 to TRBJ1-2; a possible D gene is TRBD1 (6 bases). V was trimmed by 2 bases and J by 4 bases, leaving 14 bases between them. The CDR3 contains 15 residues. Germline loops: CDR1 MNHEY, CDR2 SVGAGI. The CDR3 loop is CASSYRGARFYGYTF. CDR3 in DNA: TGTGCCAGCAGTTACCGGGGGGCGCGATTCTATGGCTACACCTTC.

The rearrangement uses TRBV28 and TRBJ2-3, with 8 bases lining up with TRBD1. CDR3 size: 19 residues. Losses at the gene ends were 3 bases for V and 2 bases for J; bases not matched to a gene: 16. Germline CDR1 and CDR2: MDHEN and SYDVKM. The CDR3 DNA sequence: TGTGCCAGCAGTTTTGGGGTGCCACAGGGGGACGCACACACAGATACGCAGTATTTT. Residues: CASSFGVPQGDAHTDTQYF.

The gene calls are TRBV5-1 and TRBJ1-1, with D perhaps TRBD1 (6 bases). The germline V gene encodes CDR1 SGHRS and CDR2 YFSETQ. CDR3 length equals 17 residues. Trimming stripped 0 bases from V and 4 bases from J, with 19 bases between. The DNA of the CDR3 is TGCGCCAGCAGCTTGGGGCCGCGGGGGCTAAGGGTCACTGAAGCTTTCTTT. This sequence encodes CASSLGPRGLRVTEAFF.

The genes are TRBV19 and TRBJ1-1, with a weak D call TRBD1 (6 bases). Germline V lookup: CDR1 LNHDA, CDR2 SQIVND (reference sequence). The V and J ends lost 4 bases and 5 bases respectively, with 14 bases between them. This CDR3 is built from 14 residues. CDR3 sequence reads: CASSTGGGGTEAFF. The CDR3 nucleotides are TGTGCCAGTAGTACCGGAGGGGGGGGGACTGAAGCTTTCTTT. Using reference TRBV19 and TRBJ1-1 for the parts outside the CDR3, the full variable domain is DGGITQSPKYLFRKEGQNVTLSCEQNLNHDAMYWYRQDPGQGLRLIYYSQIVNDFQKGDIAEGYSVSREKKESFPLTVTSAQKNPTAFYLCASSTGGGGTEAFFGQGTRLTVV.

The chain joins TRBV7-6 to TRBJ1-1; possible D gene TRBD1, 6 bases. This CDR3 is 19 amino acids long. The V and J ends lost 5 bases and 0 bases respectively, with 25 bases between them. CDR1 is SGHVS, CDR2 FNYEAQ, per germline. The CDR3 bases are TGTGCCAGCAGCCTCGTCCCGGGACAACCCTTGGGCATGAACACTGAAGCTTTCTTT. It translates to CASSLVPGQPLGMNTEAFF.

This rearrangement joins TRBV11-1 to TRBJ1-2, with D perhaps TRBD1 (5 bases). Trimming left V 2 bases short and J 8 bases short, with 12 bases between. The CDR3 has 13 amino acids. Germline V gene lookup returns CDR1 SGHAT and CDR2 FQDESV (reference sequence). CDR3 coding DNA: TGTGCCAGCAGCTTAAGCAGAGACAGCGGCTACACCTTC. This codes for CASSLSRDSGYTF.

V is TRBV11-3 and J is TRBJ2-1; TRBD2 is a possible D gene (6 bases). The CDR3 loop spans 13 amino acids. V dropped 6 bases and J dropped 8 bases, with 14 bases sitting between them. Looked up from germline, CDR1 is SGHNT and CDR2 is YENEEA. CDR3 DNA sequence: TGTGCCAGCAGTCTAGCGCCAGCCTATGAGCAGTTCTTC. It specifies CASSLAPAYEQFF.

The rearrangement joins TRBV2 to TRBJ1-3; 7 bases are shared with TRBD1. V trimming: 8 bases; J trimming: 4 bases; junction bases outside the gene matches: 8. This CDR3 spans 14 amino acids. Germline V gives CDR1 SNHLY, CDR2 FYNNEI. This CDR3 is CASVDRVLGNTIYF. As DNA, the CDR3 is TGTGCCAGCGTTGACAGGGTCTTAGGAAACACCATATATTTT.

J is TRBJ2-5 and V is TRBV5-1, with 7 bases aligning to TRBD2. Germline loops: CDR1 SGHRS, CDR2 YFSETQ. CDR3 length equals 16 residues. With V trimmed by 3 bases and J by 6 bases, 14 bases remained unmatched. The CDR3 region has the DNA TGCGCCAGCAGCTGGGATGGGCGGGAGTCAAGTAAGACCCAGTACTTC. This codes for CASSWDGRESSKTQYF.

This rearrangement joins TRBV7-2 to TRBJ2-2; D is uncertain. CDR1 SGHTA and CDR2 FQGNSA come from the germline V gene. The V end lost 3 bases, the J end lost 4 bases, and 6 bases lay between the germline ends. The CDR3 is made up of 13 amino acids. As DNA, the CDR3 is TGTGCCAGCAGCTTCGGTCCCACCGGGGAGCTGTTTTTT. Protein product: CASSFGPTGELFF.

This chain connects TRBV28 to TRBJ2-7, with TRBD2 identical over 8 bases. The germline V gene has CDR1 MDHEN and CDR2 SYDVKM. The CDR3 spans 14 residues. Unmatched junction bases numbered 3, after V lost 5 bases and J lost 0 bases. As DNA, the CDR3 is TGTGCCAGCAGTCCCAGCGGGAGCTCCTACGAGCAGTACTTC. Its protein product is CASSPSGSSYEQYF.

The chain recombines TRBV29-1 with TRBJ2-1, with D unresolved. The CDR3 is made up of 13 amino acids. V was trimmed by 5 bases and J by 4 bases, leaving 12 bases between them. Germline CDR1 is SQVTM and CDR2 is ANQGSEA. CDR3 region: CSVQGFEYNEQFF. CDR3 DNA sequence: TGCAGCGTTCAAGGGTTTGAGTACAATGAGCAGTTCTTC.

The DNA of the CDR3 is TGTGCCAGCAGTGAATTTTTAAGCACAGATACGCAGTATTTT. Protein sequence: CASSEFLSTDTQYF. The V gene is TRBV25-1, the J gene TRBJ2-3, with D unresolved. CDR1 and CDR2 (germline): MGHDK, SYGVNS. V was pared by 1 base and J by 0 bases, with 5 bases between. The CDR3 consists of 14 residues.

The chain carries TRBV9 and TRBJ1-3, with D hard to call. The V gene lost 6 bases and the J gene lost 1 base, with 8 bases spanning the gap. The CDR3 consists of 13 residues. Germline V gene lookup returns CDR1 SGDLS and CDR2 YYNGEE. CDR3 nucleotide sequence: TGTGCCAGCACTACAGATTCTGGAAACACCATATATTTT. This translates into CASTTDSGNTIYF.

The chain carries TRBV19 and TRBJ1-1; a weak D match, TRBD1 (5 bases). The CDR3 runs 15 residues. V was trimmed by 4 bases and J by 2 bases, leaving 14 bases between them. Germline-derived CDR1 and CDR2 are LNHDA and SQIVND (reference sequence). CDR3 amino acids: CASSKPSTGNTEAFF. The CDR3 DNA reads TGTGCCAGTAGTAAACCTTCCACAGGAAACACTGAAGCTTTCTTT.

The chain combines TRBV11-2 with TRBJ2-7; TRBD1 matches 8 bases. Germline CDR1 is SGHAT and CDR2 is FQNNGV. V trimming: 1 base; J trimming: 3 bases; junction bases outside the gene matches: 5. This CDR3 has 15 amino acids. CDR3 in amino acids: CASSLAGQGGYEQYF. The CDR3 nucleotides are TGTGCCAGCAGCTTAGCCGGACAGGGAGGCTACGAGCAGTACTTC.